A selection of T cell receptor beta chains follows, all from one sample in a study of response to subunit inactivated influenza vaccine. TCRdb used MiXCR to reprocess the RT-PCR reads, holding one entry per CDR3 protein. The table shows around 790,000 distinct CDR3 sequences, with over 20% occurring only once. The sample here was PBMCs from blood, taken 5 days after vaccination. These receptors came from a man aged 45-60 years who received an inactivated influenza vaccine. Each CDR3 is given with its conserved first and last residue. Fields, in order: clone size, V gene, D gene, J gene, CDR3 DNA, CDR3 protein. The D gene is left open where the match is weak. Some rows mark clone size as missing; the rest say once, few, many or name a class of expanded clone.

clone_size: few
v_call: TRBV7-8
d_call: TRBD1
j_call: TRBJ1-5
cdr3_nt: TGTGCCAGCAGCTCAAAGGGGGCCGGTAGAAATCAGCCCCAGCATTTT
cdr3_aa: CASSSKGAGRNQPQHF

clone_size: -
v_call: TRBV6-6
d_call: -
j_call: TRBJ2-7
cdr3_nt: TGTGCCAGCAGGGCTGATGGGATAAGCGAGCAGTACTTC
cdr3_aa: CASRADGISEQYF

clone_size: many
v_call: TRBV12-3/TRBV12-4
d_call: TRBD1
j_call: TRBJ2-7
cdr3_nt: TGTGCCAGCACCCATTCGGCACAGGGGTCCTACGAGCAGTACTTC
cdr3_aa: CASTHSAQGSYEQYF

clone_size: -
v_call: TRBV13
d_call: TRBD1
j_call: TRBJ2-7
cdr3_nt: TGTGCCAGCAGCTTAAAACAGGGGGCGCGGTACGAGCAGTACTTC
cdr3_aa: CASSLKQGARYEQYF

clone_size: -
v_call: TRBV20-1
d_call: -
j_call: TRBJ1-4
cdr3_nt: TGCAGTGAAAATGAAAAACTGTTTTTT
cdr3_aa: CSENEKLFF

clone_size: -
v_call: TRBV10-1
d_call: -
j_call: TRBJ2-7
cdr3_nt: TGCGCCAGCAGTGGGGGACGGGGCGTCCCCCAGTACTTC
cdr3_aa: CASSGGRGVPQYF

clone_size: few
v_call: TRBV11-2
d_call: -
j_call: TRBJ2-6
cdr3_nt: TGTGCCAGCAGCAGAAGACCGTGGACGGCGAACTCTGGGGCCAACGTCCTGACTTTC
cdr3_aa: CASSRRPWTANSGANVLTF

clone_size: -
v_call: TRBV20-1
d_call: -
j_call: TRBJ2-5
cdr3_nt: TGCAGTGCTACCCCCTGGCCGGGGACCCGAGAGACCCAGTACTTC
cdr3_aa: CSATPWPGTRETQYF

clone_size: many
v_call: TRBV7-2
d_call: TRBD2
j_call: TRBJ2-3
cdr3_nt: TGTGCCAGCAGCGCCCGGGGGGGCCACACAGATACGCAGTATTTT
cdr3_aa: CASSARGGHTDTQYF

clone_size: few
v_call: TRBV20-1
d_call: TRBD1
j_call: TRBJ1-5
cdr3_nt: TGCAGTGCGGAGGGACAGGGCTTCTCAGGTCAGCCCCAGCATTTT
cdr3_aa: CSAEGQGFSGQPQHF

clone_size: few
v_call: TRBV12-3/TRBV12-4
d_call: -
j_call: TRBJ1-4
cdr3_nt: TGTGCCAGCAGCCGGGGGGCAACTAATGAAAAACTGTTTTTT
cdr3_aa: CASSRGATNEKLFF

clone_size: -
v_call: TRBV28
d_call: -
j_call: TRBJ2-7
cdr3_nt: TGTGCCAGCAGCGCTCGGACAGTTCTACGGGAGCAGTACTTC
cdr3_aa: CASSARTVLREQYF

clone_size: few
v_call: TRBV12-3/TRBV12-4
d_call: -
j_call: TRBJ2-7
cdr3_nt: TGTGCCAGCAGGGTACAGGAAAGTTCCTACGAGCAGTACTTC
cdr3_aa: CASRVQESSYEQYF

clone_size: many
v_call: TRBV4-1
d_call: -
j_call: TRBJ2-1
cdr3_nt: TGCGCCAGCAGCCAAGAAGAACAGGGTCGGTACAATGAGCAGTTCTTC
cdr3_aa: CASSQEEQGRYNEQFF

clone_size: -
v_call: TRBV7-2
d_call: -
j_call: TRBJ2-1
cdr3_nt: TGTGCCAGCCGGAAACAGGGAAGTTTAAATGAGCAGTTCTTC
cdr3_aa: CASRKQGSLNEQFF

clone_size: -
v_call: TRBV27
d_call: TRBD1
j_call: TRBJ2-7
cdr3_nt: TGTGCCAGCAGTTTAACAGGGACAGGGGTAGGCGAGCAGTACTTC
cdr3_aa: CASSLTGTGVGEQYF

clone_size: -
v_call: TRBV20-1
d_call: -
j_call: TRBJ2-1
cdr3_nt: TGCAGTGTAGTCAACCCGGGACGGACCTACAATGAGCAGTTCTTC
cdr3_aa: CSVVNPGRTYNEQFF

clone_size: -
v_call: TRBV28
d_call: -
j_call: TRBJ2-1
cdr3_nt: TGTGCCAGCAGTTTGTCAGGGGCCGCAACCTACAATGAGCAGTTCTTC
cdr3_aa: CASSLSGAATYNEQFF

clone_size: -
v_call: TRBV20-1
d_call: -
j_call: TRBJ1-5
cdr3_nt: TGCAGTGCCAGTGACTTGAGGACAGCCAATCAGCCCCAGCATTTT
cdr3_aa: CSASDLRTANQPQHF

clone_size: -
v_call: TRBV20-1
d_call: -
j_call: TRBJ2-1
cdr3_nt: TGCAGTGCTAGACGCGGCGGGAAAGGTTACTCGTACAATGAGCAGTTCTTC
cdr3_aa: CSARRGGKGYSYNEQFF

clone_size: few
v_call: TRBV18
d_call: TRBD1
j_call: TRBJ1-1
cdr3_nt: TGTGCCAGCTCACCCGGGACAGGGGATGTGAAAACTGAAGCTTTCTTT
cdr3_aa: CASSPGTGDVKTEAFF

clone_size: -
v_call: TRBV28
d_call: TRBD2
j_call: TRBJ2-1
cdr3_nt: TGTGCCAGCAGTTTCGGGCGGGGGGTCCACAATGAGCAGTTCTTC
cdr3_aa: CASSFGRGVHNEQFF

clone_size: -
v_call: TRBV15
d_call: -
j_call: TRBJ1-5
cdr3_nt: TGTGCCACCAGCAGAGAAGTAGGCAATCAGCCCCAGCATTTT
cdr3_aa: CATSREVGNQPQHF

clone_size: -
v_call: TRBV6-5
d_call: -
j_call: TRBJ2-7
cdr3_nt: TGTGCCAGCAGTTCCTACGGGGGACTGGTGGGGGCCCTCTACGAGCAGTACTTC
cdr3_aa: CASSSYGGLVGALYEQYF

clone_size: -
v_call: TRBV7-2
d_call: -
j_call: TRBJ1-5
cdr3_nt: TGTGCCAGCAGCTTTTACAGGGAAAATCAGCCCCAGCATTTT
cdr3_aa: CASSFYRENQPQHF

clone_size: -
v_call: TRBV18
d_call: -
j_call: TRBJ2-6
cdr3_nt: TGTGCCAGCTCACTTACCTCCACCTCTGGGGCCAACGTCCTGACTTTC
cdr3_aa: CASSLTSTSGANVLTF

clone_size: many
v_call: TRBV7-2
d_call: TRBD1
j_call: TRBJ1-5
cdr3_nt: TGTGCCAGCAGCTTTTCGGGACAGGCTCTATCGCCCCAGCATTTT
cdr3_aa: CASSFSGQALSPQHF

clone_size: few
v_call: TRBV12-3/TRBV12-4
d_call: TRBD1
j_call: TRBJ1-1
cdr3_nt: TGTGCCAGCAGGACAGGGAGCGGCTTTAACACTGAAGCTTTCTTT
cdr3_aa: CASRTGSGFNTEAFF